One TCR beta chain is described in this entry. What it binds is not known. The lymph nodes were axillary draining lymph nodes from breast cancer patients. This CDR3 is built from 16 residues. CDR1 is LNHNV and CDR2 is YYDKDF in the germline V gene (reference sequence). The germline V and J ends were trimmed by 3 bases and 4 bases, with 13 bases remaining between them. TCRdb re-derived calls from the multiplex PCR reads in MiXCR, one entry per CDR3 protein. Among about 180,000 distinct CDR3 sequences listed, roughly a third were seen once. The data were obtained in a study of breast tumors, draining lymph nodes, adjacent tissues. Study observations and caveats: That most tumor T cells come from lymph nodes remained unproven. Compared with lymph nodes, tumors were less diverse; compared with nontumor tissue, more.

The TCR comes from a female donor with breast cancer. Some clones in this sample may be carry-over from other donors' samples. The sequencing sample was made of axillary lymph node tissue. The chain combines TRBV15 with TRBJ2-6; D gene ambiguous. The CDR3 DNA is TGTGCCACCAGCAGTGAGAGGTCGACCGGGGCCAACGTCCTGACTTTC. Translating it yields CATSSERSTGANVLTF.